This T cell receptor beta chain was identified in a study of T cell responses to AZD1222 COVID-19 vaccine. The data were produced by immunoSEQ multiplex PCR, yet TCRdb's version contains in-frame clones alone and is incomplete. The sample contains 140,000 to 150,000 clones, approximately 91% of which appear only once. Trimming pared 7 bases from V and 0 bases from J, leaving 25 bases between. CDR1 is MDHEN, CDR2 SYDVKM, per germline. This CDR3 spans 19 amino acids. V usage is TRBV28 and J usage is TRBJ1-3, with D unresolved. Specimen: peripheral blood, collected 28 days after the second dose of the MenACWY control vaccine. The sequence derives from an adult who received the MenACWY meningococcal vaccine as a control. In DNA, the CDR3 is TGTGCCAGCACCCCGTTGAGACGTATCCTTCATTACTCTGGAAACACCATATATTTT. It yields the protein CASTPLRRILHYSGNTIYF. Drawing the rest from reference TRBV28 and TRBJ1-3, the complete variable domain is DVKVTQSSRYLVKRTGEKVFLECVQDMDHENMFWYRQDPGLGLRLIYFSYDVKMKEKGDIPEGYSVSREKKERFSLILESASTNQTSMYLCASTPLRRILHYSGNTIYFGEGSWLTVV.